Listed below are T cell receptor beta chains from one sample, sequenced in a study of blood T cell repertoires in COVID-19. The assay was immunoSEQ multiplex PCR, and TCRdb's table has in-frame clones only and misses some. This sample has about 330,000 clones, with 70% to 90% found just once. Sequenced sample: PBMCs or T cells enriched from blood (not recorded which). These receptors came from a woman aged 30 to 39 who had recovered from COVID-19. Each CDR3 is given with its conserved first and last residue. The D gene is left open where the match is weak. The listing skips clone size in some rows; elsewhere it reads once, few, many or a size class.

TRBV7-3,TRBJ1-1,-,-,TGTGCCAGCAGCTTAAACAGGGAGGGTAAGGCTGAAGCTTTCTTT,CASSLNREGKAEAFF
TRBV5-4,TRBJ1-3,TRBD1,once,TGTGCCAGCAGCTTGGGGGGACAGCTCAACTCTGGAAACACCATATATTTT,CASSLGGQLNSGNTIYF
TRBV27,TRBJ1-2,TRBD1,-,TGTGCCAGCAGTACCTACAGGGGATCGGACTATGGCTACACCTTC,CASSTYRGSDYGYTF
TRBV27,TRBJ2-1,-,-,TGTGCCAGCAGTTTTTCCAGCTCCTACAATGAGCAGTTCTTC,CASSFSSSYNEQFF
TRBV4-1,TRBJ1-1,TRBD1,-,TGCGCCAGCAGCCCGGGGGACAGGACGAACACTGAAGCTTTCTTT,CASSPGDRTNTEAFF
TRBV6-5,TRBJ1-1,-,-,TGTGCCAGCAGTTACCGCCCAAACAGGGTCACTGAAGCTTTCTTT,CASSYRPNRVTEAFF
TRBV7-6,TRBJ1-2,-,-,TGTGCCAGCAGCGCTACAGGTCTAGGCTACACCTTC,CASSATGLGYTF
TRBV29-1,TRBJ1-3,-,-,TGCAGCGTTGTCGGTGAGGGGGCTGGAAACACCATATATTTT,CSVVGEGAGNTIYF
TRBV4-2,TRBJ2-3,-,-,TGTGCCAGCAGCCAAGAAACTGCCGACAGCGATACGCAGTATTTT,CASSQETADSDTQYF
TRBV28,TRBJ2-7,-,-,TGTGCCAGCAGAGTATCAGGGGACGAGCAGTACTTC,CASRVSGDEQYF
TRBV3-1/TRBV3-2,TRBJ2-1,TRBD2,-,TGTGCCAGCAGCCAAGACCCGGGACTAGCGGGTCCCTTCATCTCCTACAATGAGCAGTTCTTC,CASSQDPGLAGPFISYNEQFF
TRBV5-1,TRBJ2-5,-,-,TGCGCCAGCAGCTTGGGTAGCCGCCCGGCAGAGACCCAGTACTTC,CASSLGSRPAETQYF
TRBV2,TRBJ2-1,TRBD1,-,TGTGCCAGCACCAATCTGGGACAGATCCGCAATGAGCAGTTCTTC,CASTNLGQIRNEQFF
TRBV5-1,TRBJ2-3,-,-,TGCGCCAGCAGCTTGGGAGGAGTTGGAGATACGCAGTATTTT,CASSLGGVGDTQYF
TRBV2,TRBJ1-2,-,-,TGTGCCAGCAGTGTCACTCTGGCAGGCTATGGCTACACCTTC,CASSVTLAGYGYTF
TRBV7-9,TRBJ2-4,TRBD1,-,TGTGCCAGCAGCCCCCGGACAGGGGCCAAAAACATTCAGTACTTC,CASSPRTGAKNIQYF
TRBV6-1,TRBJ2-3,TRBD1,-,TGTGCCAGCAGTGATCTGTCCGGCAGGGGGAGTTGGGATACGCAGTATTTT,CASSDLSGRGSWDTQYF